The subject of this entry is one T cell receptor (beta chain). Each CDR3 protein gets one entry after TCRdb re-called the 5' RACE reads with MiXCR. The table shows fewer than 100,000 distinct CDR3 sequences, with 16% occurring only once. This sample is drawn from a study of early T cells in non-severe SARS-CoV-2 infection. Germline V gives CDR1 MNHEY, CDR2 SVGEGT. The CDR3 runs to 14 residues. With 6 bases clipped from V and 3 bases from J, the junction kept 7 bases outside the gene matches. What was sequenced was whole blood. The sequence was obtained from an adult who was a healthcare worker with PCR-confirmed SARS-CoV-2 infection or an uninfected control (not recorded which). The rearrangement links TRBV6-2 or TRBV6-3 to TRBJ1-2; the match to TRBD1 covers 7 bases. The CDR3: CASRTGTVYYGYTF. Written as DNA, the CDR3 is TGTGCCAGCAGAACCGGGACAGTTTACTATGGCTACACCTTC.